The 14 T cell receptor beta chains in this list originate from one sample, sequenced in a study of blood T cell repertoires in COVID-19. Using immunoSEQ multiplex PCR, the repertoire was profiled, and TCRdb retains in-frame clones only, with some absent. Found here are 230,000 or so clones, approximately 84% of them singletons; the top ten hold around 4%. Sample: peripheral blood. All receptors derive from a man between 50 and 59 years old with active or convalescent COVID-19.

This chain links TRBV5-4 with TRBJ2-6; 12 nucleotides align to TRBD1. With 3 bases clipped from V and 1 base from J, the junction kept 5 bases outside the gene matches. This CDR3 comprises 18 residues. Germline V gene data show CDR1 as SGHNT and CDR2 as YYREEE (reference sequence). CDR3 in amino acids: CASSWGQGATSGANVLTF. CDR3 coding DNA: TGTGCCAGCAGCTGGGGACAGGGGGCAACATCTGGGGCCAACGTCCTGACTTTC.

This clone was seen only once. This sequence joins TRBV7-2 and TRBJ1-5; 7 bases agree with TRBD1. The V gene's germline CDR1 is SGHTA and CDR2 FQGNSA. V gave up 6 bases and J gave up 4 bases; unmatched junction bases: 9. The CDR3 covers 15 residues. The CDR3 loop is CASRYDRALNQPQHF. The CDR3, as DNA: TGTGCCAGCAGATACGACAGGGCGTTGAATCAGCCCCAGCATTTT.

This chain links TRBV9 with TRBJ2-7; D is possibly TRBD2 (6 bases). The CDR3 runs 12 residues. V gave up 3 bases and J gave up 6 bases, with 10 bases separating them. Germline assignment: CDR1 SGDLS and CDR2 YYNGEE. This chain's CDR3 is CASSGGGLEQYF. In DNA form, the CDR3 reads TGTGCCAGCAGCGGAGGAGGGCTCGAGCAGTACTTC.

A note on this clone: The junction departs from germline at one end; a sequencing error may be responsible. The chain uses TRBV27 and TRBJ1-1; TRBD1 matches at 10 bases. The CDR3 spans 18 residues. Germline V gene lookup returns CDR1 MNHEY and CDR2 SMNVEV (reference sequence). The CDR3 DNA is TGTGCCAGCAGTCTATCAGACAGGGGGCGCGGGTCAATTGGTGAAGCTTTCTTT. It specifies CASSLSDRGRGSIGEAFF.

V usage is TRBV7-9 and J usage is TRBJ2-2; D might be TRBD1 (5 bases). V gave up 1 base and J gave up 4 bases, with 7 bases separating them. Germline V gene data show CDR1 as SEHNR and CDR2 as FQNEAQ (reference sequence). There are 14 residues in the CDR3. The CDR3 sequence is CASSLEGFTGELFF. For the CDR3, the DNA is TGTGCCAGCAGCTTAGAGGGGTTCACCGGGGAGCTGTTTTTT.

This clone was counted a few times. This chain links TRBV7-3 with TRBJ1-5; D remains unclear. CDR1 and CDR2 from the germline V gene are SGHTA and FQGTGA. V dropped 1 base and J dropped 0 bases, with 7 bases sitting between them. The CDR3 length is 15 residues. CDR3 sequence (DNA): TGTGCCAGCAGCTTAATGGCGGATAGCAATCAGCCCCAGCATTTT. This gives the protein CASSLMADSNQPQHF.

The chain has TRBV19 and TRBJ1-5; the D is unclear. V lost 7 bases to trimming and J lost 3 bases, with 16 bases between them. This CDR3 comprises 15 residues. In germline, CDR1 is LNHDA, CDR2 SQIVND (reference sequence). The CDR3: CASMRVGANNQPQHF. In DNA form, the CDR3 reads TGTGCCAGTATGAGGGTTGGTGCGAACAATCAGCCCCAGCATTTT.

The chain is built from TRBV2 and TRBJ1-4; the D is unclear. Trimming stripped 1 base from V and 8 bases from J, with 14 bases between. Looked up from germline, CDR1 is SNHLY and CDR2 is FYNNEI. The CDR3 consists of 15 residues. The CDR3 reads CASSEDREVPEKLFF. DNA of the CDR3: TGTGCCAGCAGTGAAGATAGAGAGGTACCCGAAAAACTGTTTTTT.

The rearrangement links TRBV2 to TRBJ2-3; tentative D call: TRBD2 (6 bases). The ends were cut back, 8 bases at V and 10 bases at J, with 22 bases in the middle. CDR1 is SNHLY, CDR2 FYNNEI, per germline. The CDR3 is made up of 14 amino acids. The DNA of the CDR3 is TGTGCCAGCTTGCGGGGCGGCGGTGCGAGGCCGCAGTATTTT. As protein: CASLRGGGARPQYF.

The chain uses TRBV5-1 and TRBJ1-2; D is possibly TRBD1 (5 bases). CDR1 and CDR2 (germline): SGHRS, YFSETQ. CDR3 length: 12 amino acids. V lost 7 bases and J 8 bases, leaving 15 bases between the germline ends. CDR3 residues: CASGNGQGGYTF. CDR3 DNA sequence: TGCGCCAGCGGGAACGGGCAGGGCGGCTACACCTTC.

CDR3 bases: TGTGCCTGGAGTGTACAGCTAGCGGGGGGGGACGATACGCAGTATTTT. Protein: CAWSVQLAGGDDTQYF. V is TRBV30 and J is TRBJ2-3; 12 nucleotides align to TRBD2. This CDR3 is built from 16 residues. The trim removed 0 bases at V and 6 bases at J, leaving 7 bases unmatched. The V gene's germline CDR1 is GTSNPN and CDR2 SVGIG (reference sequence).

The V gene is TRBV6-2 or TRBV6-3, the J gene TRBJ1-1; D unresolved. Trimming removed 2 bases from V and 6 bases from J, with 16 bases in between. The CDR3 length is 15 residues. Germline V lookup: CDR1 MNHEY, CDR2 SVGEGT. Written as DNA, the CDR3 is TGTGCCAGCAGTTACCCCCTCGGGGTGTTTGCTGAAGCTTTCTTT. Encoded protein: CASSYPLGVFAEAFF.

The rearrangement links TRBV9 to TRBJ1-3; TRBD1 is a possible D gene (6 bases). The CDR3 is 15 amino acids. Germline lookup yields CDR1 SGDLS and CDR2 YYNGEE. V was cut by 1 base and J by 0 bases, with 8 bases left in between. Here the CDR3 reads CASSVQGYSGNTIYF. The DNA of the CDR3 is TGTGCCAGCAGCGTACAGGGGTACTCTGGAAACACCATATATTTT.

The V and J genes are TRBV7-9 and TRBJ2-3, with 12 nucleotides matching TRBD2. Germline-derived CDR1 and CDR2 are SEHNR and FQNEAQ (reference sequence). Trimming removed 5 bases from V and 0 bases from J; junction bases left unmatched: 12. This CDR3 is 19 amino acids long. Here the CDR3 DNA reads TGTGCCAGCAGCACCCGACTAGCGGGGGTCGTCACCAGCACAGATACGCAGTATTTT. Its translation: CASSTRLAGVVTSTDTQYF.